The clone carrying this TCR beta chain was observed a few times. Its antigen is still unknown. This sample's time point: blood 4 weeks post-SBRT, at nephrectomy. Treatment noted: 15 Gy SBRT to primary tumor, nephrectomy 4 weeks later. The patient's renal cell carcinoma had clear cell pathology. The sample comes from a study of radiation and T cells in renal cell carcinoma. General study results and limits: In blood, top tumor clones expanded by 2 weeks, shrinking by 4.

This table comes from immunoSEQ multiplex PCR, and its TCRdb copy is limited to in-frame clones, with some not included. The sample includes 97,000 or so clones, about 79% of them seen just once. The TCR sequence derives from a man aged 55 to 70 with renal cell carcinoma. The source was blood, collected from a patient whose treatment included radiotherapy and nephrectomy.

CDR3 loop: CAIRQGGDEQYF. CDR3 bases: TGTGCCATCAGACAGGGCGGCGACGAGCAGTACTTC. The V call is TRBV10-3, the J call TRBJ2-7, with D possibly matching TRBD1 (6 bases). Trimming removed 6 bases from V and 5 bases from J, with 11 bases in between. The CDR3 has 12 amino acids. Per germline, CDR1 ENHRY and CDR2 SYGVKD.